The 10 T cell receptor beta chains in this list originate from one sample, sequenced in a study of blood T cell repertoires in COVID-19. This table comes from immunoSEQ multiplex PCR, and its TCRdb copy is limited to in-frame clones, with some not included. The profile shows 400,000 to 450,000 clones, around 88% of them singletons. The sample consisted of peripheral blood. These receptor sequences come from a woman aged 45-60 years with COVID-19, enrolled during active disease.

This chain joins TRBV29-1 and TRBJ2-7, with D possibly TRBD2 on 5 matching bases. Germline V CDR1 and CDR2: SQVTM, ANQGSEA. Trimming pared 6 bases from V and 4 bases from J, leaving 19 bases between. The CDR3 extends over 14 amino acids. The CDR3 sequence is CSVGMVSPPYEQYF. The CDR3 bases are TGCAGCGTCGGGATGGTCTCTCCGCCTTACGAGCAGTACTTC.

With regard to this clone: This CDR3 is also generated by other DNA sequences in the sample. The chain is built from TRBV9 and TRBJ1-1, with a weak D call TRBD1 (5 bases). CDR3 size: 14 residues. The V gene's germline CDR1 is SGDLS and CDR2 YYNGEE. V was shortened by 2 bases and J by 4 bases, with 12 bases between the two germline ends. CDR3 amino acids: CASSVEEGLTEAFF. In nucleotides, the CDR3 is TGTGCCAGCAGCGTGGAGGAGGGACTCACTGAAGCTTTCTTT.

The chain has TRBV24-1 and TRBJ2-7; 8 bases fit TRBD2. In germline, CDR1 is KGHDR, CDR2 SFDVKD. This CDR3 contains 14 residues. Unmatched junction bases numbered 4, after V lost 7 bases and J lost 0 bases. The CDR3 loop reads CATSPGGTSYEQYF. CDR3 nucleotides: TGTGCCACCAGCCCGGGGGGGACCTCCTACGAGCAGTACTTC.

The chain links TRBV29-1 to TRBJ2-1, with 7 bases lining up with TRBD1. The J segment lost 6 bases and the V segment lost 5 bases, leaving 7 bases of the junction unmatched. Per the germline V gene, CDR1 is SQVTM and CDR2 is ANQGSEA. The CDR3 has 13 residues. CDR3 bases: TGCAGCGTTCAGACAGGGAGAGTCAATGAGCAGTTCTTC. This encodes CSVQTGRVNEQFF.

V gene TRBV7-9 combines with J gene TRBJ2-1, with 7 bases fitting TRBD2. This CDR3 comprises 19 residues. Germline values: CDR1 SEHNR, CDR2 FQNEAQ (reference sequence). Germline trimming cut 5 bases from V and 0 bases from J; bases unmatched to any gene: 16. The CDR3 DNA is TGTGCCAGCAGCCCACGCGGGGGACCGGGGCCCAGCTCCTACAATGAGCAGTTCTTC. Its translation: CASSPRGGPGPSSYNEQFF.

The J gene is TRBJ2-7, the V gene TRBV2, with D hard to call. Germline-derived CDR1 and CDR2 are SNHLY and FYNNEI. There are 13 residues in the CDR3. Trimming removed 1 base at V and 2 bases at J, with 6 bases between. CDR3 DNA sequence: TGTGCCAGCAGTGAAGGCTTAGCCTACGAGCAGTACTTC. The encoded protein is CASSEGLAYEQYF.

The chain recombines TRBV6-5 with TRBJ1-1, with D possibly being TRBD1 (5 bases). CDR1 and CDR2 from the germline V gene are MNHEY and SVGAGI. V was clipped by 10 bases and J by 1 base, with 13 bases between them. CDR3 length: 13 residues. The CDR3 DNA follows: TGTGCCATCCGACTCGGACAGAACACTGAAGCTTTCTTT. Encoded protein: CAIRLGQNTEAFF.

This clone was detected once. The chain uses TRBV30 and TRBJ1-2, with unresolved D. Germline CDR1 and CDR2: GTSNPN and SVGIG (reference sequence). This CDR3 is 12 amino acids long. Deletions cut 0 bases from V and 8 bases from J, with 10 bases between. The CDR3 nucleotides read TGTGCCTGGAGTGTGAGGTCGGCGGGCTACACCTTC. Amino acid sequence: CAWSVRSAGYTF.

The chain has TRBV10-1 and TRBJ1-2, with TRBD1 matching 7 bases. The CDR3 spans 15 residues. Trimming cost V 4 bases and J 6 bases; bases outside gene matches: 11. Germline CDR1 is WNHNN and CDR2 is SYGVQD (reference sequence). CDR3 bases: TGCGCCAGCAGTGCGTACAGGGGCCCCGAAGATGGCTACACCTTC. Its protein is CASSAYRGPEDGYTF.

This clone came up a few times. The gene calls are TRBV24-1 and TRBJ2-2; D is uncertain. Per the germline V gene, CDR1 is KGHDR and CDR2 is SFDVKD. V lost 7 bases and J lost 7, with 12 bases in between. The CDR3 consists of 13 residues. The CDR3 nucleotides are TGTGCCACCAGGCTGAACGAGGACGGGGAGCTGTTTTTT. It is translated as CATRLNEDGELFF.